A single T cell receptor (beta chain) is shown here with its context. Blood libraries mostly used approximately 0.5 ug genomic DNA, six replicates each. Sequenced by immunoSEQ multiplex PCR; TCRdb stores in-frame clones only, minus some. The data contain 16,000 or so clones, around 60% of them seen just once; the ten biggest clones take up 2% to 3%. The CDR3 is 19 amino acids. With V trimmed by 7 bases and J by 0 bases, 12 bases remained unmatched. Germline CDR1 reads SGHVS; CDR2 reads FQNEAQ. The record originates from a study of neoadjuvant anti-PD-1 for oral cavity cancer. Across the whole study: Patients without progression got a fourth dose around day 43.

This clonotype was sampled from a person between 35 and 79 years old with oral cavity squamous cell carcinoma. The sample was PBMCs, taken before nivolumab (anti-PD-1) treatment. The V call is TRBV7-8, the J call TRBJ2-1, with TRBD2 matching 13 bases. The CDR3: CASTPGLAGAPGSYNEQFF. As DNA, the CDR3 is TGTGCCAGCACTCCCGGACTAGCGGGAGCCCCCGGCTCCTACAATGAGCAGTTCTTC.